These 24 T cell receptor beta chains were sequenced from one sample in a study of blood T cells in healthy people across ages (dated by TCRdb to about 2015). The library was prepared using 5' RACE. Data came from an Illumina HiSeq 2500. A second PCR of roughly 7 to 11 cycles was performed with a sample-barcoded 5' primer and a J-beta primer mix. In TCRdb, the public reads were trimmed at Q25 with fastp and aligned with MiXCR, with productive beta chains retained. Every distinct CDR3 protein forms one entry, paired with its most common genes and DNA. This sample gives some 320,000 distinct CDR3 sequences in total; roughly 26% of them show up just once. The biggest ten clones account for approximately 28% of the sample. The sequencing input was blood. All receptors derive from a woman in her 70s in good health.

CDR3 sequence: CAIQGVSYNEQFF. CDR3 bases: TGTGCCATACAGGGTGTTTCCTACAATGAGCAGTTCTTC. The rearrangement uses TRBV2 and TRBJ2-1; perhaps TRBD1 as D (6 bases). This CDR3 spans 13 amino acids. Trimming took off 10 bases at V and 1 base at J, with 11 bases between the two ends. Germline V CDR1 and CDR2: SNHLY, FYNNEI.

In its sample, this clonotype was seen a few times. CDR3 in DNA: TGCAGTGCTAGACACCTAACTGGGGCCAACGTCCTGACTTTC. Its protein is CSARHLTGANVLTF. V usage is TRBV20-1 and J usage is TRBJ2-6, with D hard to call. CDR1 is DFQATT and CDR2 is SNEGSKA in the germline V gene (reference sequence). This CDR3 has 14 amino acids. Trimming shortened V by 2 bases and J by 2 bases, and 7 bases separated the two germline ends.

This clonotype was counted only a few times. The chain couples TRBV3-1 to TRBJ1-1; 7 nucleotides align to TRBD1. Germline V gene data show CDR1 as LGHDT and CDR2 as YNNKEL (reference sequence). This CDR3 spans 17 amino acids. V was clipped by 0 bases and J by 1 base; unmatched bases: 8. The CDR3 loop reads CASSQESVTGSNTEAFF. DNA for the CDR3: TGTGCCAGCAGCCAAGAAAGTGTGACAGGGTCGAACACTGAAGCTTTCTTT.

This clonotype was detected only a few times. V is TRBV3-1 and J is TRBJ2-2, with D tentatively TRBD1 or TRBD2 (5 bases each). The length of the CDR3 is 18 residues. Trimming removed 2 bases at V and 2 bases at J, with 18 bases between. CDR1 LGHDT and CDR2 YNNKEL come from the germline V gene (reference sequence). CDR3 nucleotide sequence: TGTGCCAGCAGCCAAAATGGGTTCGGGACCCGTAACACCGGGGAGCTGTTTTTT. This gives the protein CASSQNGFGTRNTGELFF.

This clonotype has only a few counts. The CDR3 here is CASSYSGSNQPQHF. DNA for the CDR3: TGTGCCAGCAGTTACTCGGGCAGTAATCAGCCCCAGCATTTT. The chain combines TRBV6-6 with TRBJ1-5; D not certain. V was shortened by 0 bases and J by 4 bases, with 7 bases between the two germline ends. The CDR3 totals 14 residues. Germline assignment: CDR1 MNHNY and CDR2 SVGAGI (reference sequence).

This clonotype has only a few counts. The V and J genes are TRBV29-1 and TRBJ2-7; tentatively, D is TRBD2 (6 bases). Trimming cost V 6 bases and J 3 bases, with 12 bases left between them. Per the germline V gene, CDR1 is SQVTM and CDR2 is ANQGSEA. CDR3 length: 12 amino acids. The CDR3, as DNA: TGCAGCGTCGGGGACTGGAGCTACGAGCAGTACTTC. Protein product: CSVGDWSYEQYF.

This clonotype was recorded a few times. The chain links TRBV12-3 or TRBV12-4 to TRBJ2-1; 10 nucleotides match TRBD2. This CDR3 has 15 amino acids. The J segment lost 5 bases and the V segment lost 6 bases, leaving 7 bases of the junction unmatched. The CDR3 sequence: CASSQLAGTNNEQFF. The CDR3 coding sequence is TGTGCCAGCAGCCAACTAGCGGGAACCAACAATGAGCAGTTCTTC.

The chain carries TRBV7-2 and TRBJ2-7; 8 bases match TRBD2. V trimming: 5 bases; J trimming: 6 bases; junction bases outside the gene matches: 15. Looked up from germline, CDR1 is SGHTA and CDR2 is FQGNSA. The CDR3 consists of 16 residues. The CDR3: CASSPTAGALYGEQYF. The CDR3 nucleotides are TGTGCCAGCAGCCCAACAGCGGGAGCCCTTTATGGCGAGCAGTACTTC.

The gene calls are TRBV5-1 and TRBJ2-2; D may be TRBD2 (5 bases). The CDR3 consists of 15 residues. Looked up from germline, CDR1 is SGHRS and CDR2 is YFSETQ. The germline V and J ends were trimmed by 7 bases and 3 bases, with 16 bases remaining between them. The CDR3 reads CASRLRGRDTGELFF. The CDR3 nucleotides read TGCGCCAGCCGGCTCCGAGGGAGAGACACCGGGGAGCTGTTTTTT.

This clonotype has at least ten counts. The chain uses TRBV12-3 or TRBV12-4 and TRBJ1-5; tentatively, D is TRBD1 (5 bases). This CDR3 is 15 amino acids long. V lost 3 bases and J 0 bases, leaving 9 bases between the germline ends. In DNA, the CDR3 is TGTGCCAGCAGTTTGACGGGGGGTAGCAATCAGCCCCAGCATTTT. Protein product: CASSLTGGSNQPQHF.

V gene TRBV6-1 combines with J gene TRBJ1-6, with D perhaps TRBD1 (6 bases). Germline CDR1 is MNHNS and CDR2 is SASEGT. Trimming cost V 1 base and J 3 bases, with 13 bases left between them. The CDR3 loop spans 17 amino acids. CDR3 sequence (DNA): TGTGCCAGCAGTGAAGTTTCTGGACAGCTCTATAATTCACCCCTCCACTTT. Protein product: CASSEVSGQLYNSPLHF.

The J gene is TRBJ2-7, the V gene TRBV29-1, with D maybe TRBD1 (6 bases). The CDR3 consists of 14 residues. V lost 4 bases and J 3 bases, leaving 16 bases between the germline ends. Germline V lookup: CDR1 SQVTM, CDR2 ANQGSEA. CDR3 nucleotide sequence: TGCAGCGTTGGGACAGACCCAAACTTCTACGAGCAGTACTTC. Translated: CSVGTDPNFYEQYF.

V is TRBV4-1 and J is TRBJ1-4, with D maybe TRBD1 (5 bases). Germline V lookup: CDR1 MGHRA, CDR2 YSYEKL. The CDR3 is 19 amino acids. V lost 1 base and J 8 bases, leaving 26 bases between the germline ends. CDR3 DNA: TGCGCCAGCAGCCAAGGTCGCCAGGGTAGAACTTTGGTTCGGGAAAAACTGTTTTTT. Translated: CASSQGRQGRTLVREKLFF.

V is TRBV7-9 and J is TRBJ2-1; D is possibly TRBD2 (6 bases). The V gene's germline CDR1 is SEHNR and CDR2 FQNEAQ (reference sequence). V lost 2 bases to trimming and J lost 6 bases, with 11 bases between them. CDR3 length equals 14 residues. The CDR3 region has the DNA TGTGCCAGCAGCTTAATACTAGCCGTCAATGAGCAGTTCTTC. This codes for CASSLILAVNEQFF.

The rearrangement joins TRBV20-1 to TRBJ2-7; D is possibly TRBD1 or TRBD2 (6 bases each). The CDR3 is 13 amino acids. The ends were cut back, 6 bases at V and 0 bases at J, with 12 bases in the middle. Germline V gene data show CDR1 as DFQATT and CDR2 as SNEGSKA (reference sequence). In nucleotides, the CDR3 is TGCAGTGCCCAAGGGGGGAGCTCCTACGAGCAGTACTTC. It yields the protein CSAQGGSSYEQYF.

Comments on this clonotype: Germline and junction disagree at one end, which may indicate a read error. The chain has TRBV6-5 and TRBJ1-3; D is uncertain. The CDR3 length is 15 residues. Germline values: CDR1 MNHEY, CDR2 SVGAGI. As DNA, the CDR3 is TGTGCCAGCACTAGAACTAGGGCTGGAGGAAGCACCATATATTTT. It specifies CASTRTRAGGSTIYF.

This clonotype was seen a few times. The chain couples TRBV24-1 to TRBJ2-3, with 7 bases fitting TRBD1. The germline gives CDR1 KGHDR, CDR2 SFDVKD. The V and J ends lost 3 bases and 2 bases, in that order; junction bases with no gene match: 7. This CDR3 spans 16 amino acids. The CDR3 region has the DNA TGTGCCACCAGTGATCCCCGGGACAGCCCCACAGATACGCAGTATTTT. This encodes CATSDPRDSPTDTQYF.

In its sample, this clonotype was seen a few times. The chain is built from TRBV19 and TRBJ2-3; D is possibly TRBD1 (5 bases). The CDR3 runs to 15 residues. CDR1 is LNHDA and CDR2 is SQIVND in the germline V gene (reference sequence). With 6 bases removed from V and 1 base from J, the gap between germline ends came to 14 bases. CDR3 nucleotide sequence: TGTGCCAGTAGCTCCACAGGTCTGGGCACAGATACGCAGTATTTT. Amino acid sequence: CASSSTGLGTDTQYF.

DNA of the CDR3: TGTGCCATCGGGTCCGACGGGGCCACGACAGGAAACACCATATATTTT. Its protein product is CAIGSDGATTGNTIYF. This chain joins TRBV10-3 and TRBJ1-3; D might be TRBD1 (5 bases). The CDR3 loop spans 16 amino acids. The V end was cut by 8 bases, the J end by 4 bases, with 21 bases between. Germline V lookup: CDR1 ENHRY, CDR2 SYGVKD.

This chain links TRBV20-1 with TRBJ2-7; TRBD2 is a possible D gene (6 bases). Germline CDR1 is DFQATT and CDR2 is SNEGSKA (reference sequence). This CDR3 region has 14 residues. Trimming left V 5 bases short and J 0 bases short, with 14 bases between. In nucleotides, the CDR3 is TGCAGTGCTTTCCAGGGCGGGAACTCCTACGAGCAGTACTTC. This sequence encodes CSAFQGGNSYEQYF.

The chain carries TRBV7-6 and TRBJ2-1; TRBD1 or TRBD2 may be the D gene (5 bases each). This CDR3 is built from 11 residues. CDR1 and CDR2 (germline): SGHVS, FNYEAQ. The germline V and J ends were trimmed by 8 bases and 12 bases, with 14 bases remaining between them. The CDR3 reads CASGGFGGQFF. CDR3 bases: TGTGCCAGCGGGGGTTTCGGTGGGCAGTTCTTC.

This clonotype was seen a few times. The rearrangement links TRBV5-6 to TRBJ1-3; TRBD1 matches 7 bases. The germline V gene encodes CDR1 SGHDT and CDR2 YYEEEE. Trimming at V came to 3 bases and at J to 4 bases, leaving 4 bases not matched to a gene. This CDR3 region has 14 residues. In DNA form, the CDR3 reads TGTGCCAGCAGCTGGGGACAGCGAGGAAACACCATATATTTT. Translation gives CASSWGQRGNTIYF.

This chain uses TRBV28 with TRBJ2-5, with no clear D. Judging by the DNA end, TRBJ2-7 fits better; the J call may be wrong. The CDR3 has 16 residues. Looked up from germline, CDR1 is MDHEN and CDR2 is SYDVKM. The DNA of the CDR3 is TGTGCCTCGGGCCCGTCAAGTCCCACCCCCACCTACGAGCAGTACTTC. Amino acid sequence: CASGPSSPTPTYEQYF.

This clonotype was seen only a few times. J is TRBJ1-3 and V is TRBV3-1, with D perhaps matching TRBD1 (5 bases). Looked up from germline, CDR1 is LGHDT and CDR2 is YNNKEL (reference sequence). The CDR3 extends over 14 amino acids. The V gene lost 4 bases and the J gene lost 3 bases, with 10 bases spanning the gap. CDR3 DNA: TGTGCCAGCAGCCTGGCAGGGCTTGGAAACACCATATATTTT. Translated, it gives CASSLAGLGNTIYF.